This TCR beta chain appears in the sequencing data of a study of OX40 agonist ivuxolimab in advanced cancers. Study background: An agonistic human IgG2 monoclonal antibody against OX40 (CD134) was given. Hepatocellular carcinoma, melanoma, renal cell or head and neck cancer was diagnosed in the dose-escalation patients. Participants, approximately 80% male, averaged about 56 years of age, ranging from about 20 to 79.

Data came from immunoSEQ multiplex PCR; TCRdb stores just in-frame clones and leaves some out. Counted here are roughly 98,000 clones, about 79% occurring once; the ten biggest clones make up over 1.1%. Study findings and constraints: Dose levels from 0.1 to 3.0 mg/kg saw CD4+ and CD8+ blood T cells expand clonally by week 6.

Germline V lookup: CDR1 SGHTA, CDR2 FQGNSA. Trimming removed 4 bases at V and 8 bases at J, with 21 bases between. The CDR3 spans 16 residues. With regard to this clone: Antigen: not known.

This chain joins TRBV7-2 and TRBJ2-1; D is perhaps TRBD2 (6 bases). The TCR comes from an adult with an advanced solid tumor such as melanoma, head and neck, liver or kidney cancer. This specimen was CD4+ or CD8+ T cells sorted from blood, taken in a trial of the OX40 agonist ivuxolimab. The CDR3 loop is CASSSQGGVQFYEQFF. The CDR3 bases are TGTGCCAGCAGCTCGCAGGGCGGGGTACAATTCTATGAGCAGTTCTTC.